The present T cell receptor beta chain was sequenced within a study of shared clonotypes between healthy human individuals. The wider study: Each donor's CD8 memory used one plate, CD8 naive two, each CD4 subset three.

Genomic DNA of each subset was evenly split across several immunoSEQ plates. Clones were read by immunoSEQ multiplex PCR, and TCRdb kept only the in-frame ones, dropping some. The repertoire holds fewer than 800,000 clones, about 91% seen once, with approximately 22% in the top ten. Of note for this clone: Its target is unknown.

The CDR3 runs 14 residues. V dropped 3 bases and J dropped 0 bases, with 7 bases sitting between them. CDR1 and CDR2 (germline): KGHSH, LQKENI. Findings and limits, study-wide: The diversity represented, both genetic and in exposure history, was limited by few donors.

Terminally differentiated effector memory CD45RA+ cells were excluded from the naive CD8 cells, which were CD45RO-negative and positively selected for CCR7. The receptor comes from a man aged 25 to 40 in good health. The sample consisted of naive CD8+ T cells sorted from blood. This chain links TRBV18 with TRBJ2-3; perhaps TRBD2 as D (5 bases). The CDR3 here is CASSPEVSTDTQYF. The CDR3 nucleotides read TGTGCCAGCTCACCGGAGGTTAGCACAGATACGCAGTATTTT.